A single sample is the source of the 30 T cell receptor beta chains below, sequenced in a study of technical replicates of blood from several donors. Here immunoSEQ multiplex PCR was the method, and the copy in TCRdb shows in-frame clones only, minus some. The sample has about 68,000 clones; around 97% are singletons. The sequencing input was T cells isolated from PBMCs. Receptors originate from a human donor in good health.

The CDR3 loop is CASTPHTIYF. Here the CDR3 DNA reads TGTGCCAGTACACCCCACACCATATATTTT. This rearrangement joins TRBV21-1 to TRBJ1-3; the tabulated D call, TRBD1, remains unverified against the DNA. TRBV21-1 is labeled a pseudogene. This CDR3 region has 10 residues.

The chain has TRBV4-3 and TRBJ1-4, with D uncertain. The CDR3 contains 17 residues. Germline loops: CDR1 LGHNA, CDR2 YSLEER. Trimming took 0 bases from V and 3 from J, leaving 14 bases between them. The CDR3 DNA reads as TGCGCCAGCAGCCAAGATGTTCTCGGCGGTTCTAATGAAAAACTGTTTTTT. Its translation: CASSQDVLGGSNEKLFF.

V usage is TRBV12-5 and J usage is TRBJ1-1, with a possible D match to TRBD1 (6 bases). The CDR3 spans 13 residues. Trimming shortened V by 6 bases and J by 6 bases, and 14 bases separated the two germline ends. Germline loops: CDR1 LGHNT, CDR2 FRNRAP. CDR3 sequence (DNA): TGTGCTAGTGGCCAAACAGGGAATTCTGAAGCTTTCTTT. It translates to CASGQTGNSEAFF. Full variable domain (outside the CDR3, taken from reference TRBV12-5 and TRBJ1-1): DARVTQTPRHKVTEMGQEVTMRCQPILGHNTVFWYRQTMMQGLELLAYFRNRAPLDDSGMPKDRFSAEMPDATLATLKIQPSEPRDSAVYFCASGQTGNSEAFFGQGTRLTVV.

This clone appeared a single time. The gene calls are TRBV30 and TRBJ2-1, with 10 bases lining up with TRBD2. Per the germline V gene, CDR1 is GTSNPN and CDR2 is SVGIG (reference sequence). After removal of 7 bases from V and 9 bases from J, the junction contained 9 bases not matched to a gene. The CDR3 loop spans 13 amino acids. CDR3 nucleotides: TGTGCCTCCGATTTAATAGCGGGAGGTGAGCAGTTCTTC. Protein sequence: CASDLIAGGEQFF.

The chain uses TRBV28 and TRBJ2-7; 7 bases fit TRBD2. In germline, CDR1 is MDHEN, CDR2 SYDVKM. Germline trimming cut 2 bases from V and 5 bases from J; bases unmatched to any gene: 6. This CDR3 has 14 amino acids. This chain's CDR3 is CASSLGGEVNEQYF. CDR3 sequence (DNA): TGTGCCAGCAGTTTAGGGGGGGAAGTAAACGAGCAGTACTTC.

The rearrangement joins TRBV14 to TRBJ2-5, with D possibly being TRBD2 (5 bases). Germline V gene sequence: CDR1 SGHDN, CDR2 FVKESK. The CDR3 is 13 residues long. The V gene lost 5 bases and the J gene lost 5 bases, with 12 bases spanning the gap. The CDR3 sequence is CASSYRGPETQYF. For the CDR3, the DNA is TGTGCCAGCAGCTATAGAGGGCCGGAGACCCAGTACTTC.

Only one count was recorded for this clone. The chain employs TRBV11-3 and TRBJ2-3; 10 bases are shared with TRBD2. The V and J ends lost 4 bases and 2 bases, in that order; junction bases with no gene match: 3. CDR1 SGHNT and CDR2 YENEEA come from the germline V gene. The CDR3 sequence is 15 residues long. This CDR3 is CASSSGTSVTDTQYF. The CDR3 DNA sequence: TGTGCCAGCAGCTCCGGGACTAGCGTCACAGATACGCAGTATTTT. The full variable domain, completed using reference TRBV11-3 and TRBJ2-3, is EAGVVQSPRYKIIEKKQPVAFWCNPISGHNTLYWYLQNLGQGPELLIRYENEEAVDDSQLPKDRFSAERLKGVDSTLKIQPAELGDSAVYLCASSSGTSVTDTQYFGPGTRLTVL.

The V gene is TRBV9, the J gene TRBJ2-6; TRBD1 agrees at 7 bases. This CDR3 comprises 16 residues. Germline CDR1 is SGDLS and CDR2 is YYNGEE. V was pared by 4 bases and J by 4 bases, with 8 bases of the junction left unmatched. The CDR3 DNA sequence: TGTGCCAGCAGCCCTTCGCTGGGACAGGGGGCCAACGTCCTGACTTTC. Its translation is CASSPSLGQGANVLTF.

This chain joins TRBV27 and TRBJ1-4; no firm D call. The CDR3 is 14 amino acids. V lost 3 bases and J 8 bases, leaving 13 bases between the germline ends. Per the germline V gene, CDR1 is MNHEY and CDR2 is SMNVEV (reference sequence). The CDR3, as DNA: TGTGCCAGCAGTTTTGGCGGGAGCTGGGAAAAACTGTTTTTT. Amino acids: CASSFGGSWEKLFF.

CDR3 sequence reads: CANRDRGLKDTQYF. The CDR3 DNA follows: TGTGCCAACCGGGACAGGGGGCTGAAAGATACGCAGTATTTT. The gene calls are TRBV5-8 and TRBJ2-3; 12 positions match TRBD1. V was clipped by 9 bases and J by 5 bases; unmatched bases: 7. The CDR3 totals 14 residues. Germline CDR1 and CDR2: SGHTS and YDEGEE.

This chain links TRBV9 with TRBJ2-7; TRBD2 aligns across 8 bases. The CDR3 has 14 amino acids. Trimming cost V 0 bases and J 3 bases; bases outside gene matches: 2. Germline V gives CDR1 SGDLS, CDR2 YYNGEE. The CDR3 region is CASSVELAGYEQYF. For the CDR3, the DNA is TGTGCCAGCAGCGTAGAGCTAGCGGGCTACGAGCAGTACTTC.

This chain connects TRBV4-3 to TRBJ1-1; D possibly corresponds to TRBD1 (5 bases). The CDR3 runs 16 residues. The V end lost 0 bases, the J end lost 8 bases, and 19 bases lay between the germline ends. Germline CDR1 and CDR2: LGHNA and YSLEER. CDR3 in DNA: TGCGCCAGCAGCCAAGATGTCGGCCCTGACAGACCGGAAGCTTTCTTT. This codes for CASSQDVGPDRPEAFF.

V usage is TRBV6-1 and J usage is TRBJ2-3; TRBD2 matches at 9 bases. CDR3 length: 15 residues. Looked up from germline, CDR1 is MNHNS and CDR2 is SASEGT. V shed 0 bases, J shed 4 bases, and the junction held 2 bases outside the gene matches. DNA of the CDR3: TGTGCCAGCAGTGAAGCTAGCGGGGGACCAGATACGCAGTATTTT. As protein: CASSEASGGPDTQYF.

The DNA for the CDR3 is TGTGCCAGCTGGTCCCTAGCGGCGAAGGCCTACGAGCAGTACTTC. This sequence encodes CASWSLAAKAYEQYF. The gene calls are TRBV27 and TRBJ2-7; 7 nucleotides line up with TRBD2. Germline lookup yields CDR1 MNHEY and CDR2 SMNVEV (reference sequence). There are 15 residues in the CDR3. V shed 8 bases, J shed 2 bases, and the junction held 12 bases outside the gene matches.

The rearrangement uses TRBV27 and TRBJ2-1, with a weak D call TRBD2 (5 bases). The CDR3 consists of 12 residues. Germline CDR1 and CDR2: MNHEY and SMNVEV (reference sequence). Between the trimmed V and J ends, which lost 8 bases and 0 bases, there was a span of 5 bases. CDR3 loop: CASGSSYNEQFF. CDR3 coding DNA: TGTGCCAGCGGGAGCTCCTACAATGAGCAGTTCTTC.

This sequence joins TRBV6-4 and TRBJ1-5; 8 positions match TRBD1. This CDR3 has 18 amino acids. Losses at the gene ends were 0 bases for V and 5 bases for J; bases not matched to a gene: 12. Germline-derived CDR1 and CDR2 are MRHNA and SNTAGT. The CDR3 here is CASSDSIYDRGLDQPQHF. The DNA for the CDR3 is TGTGCCAGCAGTGACTCAATTTACGACAGGGGACTCGATCAGCCCCAGCATTTT.

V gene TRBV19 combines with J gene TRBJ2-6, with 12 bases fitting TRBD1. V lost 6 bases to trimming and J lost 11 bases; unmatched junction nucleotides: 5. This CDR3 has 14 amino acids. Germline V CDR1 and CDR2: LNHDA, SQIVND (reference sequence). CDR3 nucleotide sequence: TGTGCCAGTAGACCCGGGACAGGGGGCTACGTCCTGACTTTC. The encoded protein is CASRPGTGGYVLTF.

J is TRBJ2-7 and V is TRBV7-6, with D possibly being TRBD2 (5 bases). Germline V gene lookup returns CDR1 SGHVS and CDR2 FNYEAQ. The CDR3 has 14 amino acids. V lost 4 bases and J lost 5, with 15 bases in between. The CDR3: CASSSWELEDEQYF. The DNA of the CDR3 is TGTGCCAGCAGCTCGTGGGAGCTAGAGGACGAGCAGTACTTC.

CDR3 DNA: TGTGCCAGCAGCTTACAGGGGGAAAACTACGAGCAGTACTTC. Its translation: CASSLQGENYEQYF. The chain is built from TRBV7-6 and TRBJ2-7; 7 bases match TRBD1. The V gene end was trimmed by 2 bases and the J gene end by 3 bases; junction bases not matched to a gene: 4. The CDR3 covers 14 residues. Germline-derived CDR1 and CDR2 are SGHVS and FNYEAQ.

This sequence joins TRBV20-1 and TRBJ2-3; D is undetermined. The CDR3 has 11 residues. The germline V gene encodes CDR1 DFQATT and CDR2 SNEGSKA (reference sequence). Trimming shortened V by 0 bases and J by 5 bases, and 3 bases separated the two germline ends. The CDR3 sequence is CSARDGDTQYF. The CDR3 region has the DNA TGCAGTGCTAGAGACGGAGATACGCAGTATTTT.

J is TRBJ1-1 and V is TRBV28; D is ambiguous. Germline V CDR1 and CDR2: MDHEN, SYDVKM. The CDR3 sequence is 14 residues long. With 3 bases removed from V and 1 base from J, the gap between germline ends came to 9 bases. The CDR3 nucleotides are TGTGCCAGCAGTTTCCGCGGTGGGAACACTGAAGCTTTCTTT. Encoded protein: CASSFRGGNTEAFF.

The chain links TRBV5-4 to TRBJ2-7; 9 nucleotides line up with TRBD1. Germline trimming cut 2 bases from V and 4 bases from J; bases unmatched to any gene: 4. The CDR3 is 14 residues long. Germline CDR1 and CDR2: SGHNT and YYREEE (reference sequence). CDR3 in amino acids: CASSLGTGTYEQYF. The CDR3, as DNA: TGTGCCAGCAGCTTAGGGACAGGGACGTACGAGCAGTACTTC.

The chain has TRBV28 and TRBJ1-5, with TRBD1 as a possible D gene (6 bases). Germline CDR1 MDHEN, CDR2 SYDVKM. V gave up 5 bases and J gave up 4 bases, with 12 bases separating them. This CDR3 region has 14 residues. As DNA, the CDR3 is TGTGCCAGCAGTGCCAGGGGTGAGAATCAGCCCCAGCATTTT. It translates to CASSARGENQPQHF.

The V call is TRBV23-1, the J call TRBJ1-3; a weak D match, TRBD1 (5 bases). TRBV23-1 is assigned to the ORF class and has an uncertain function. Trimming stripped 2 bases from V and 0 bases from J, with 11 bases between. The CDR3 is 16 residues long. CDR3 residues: CASSQMSTASGNTIYF. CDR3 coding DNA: TGCGCCAGCAGTCAAATGTCGACAGCCTCTGGAAACACCATATATTTT.

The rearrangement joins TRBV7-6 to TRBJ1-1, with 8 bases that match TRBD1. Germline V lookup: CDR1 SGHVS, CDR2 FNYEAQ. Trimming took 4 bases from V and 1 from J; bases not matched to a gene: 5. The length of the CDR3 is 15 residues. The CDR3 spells CASSYNGQGNTEAFF. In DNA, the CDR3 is TGTGCCAGCAGCTACAACGGACAGGGGAACACTGAAGCTTTCTTT.

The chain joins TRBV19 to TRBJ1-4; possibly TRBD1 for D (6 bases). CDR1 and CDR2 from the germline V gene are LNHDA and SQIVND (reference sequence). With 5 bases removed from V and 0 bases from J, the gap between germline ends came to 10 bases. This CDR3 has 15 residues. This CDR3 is CASSLRQATNEKLFF. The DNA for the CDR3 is TGTGCCAGTAGTCTCCGACAGGCAACTAATGAAAAACTGTTTTTT.

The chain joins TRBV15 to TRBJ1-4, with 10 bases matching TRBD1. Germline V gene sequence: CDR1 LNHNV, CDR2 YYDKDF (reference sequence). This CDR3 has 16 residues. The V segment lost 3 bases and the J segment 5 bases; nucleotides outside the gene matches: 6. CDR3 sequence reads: CATSRKTGQGNEKLFF. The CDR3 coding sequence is TGTGCCACCAGCAGGAAAACGGGACAGGGGAATGAAAAACTGTTTTTT.

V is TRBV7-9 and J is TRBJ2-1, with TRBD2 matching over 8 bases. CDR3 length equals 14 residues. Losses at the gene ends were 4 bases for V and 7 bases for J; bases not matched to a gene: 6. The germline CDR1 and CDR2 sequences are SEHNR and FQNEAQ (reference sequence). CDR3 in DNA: TGTGCCAGCAGCTCCGGGACTAGGCGTAATGAGCAGTTCTTC. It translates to CASSSGTRRNEQFF.

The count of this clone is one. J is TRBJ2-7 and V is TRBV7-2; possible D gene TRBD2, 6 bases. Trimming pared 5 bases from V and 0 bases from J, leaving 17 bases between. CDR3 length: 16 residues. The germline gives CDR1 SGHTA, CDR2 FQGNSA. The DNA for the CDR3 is TGTGCCAGCAGCATCCGGAGCGGGTCTATCTCCTACGAGCAGTACTTC. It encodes CASSIRSGSISYEQYF.

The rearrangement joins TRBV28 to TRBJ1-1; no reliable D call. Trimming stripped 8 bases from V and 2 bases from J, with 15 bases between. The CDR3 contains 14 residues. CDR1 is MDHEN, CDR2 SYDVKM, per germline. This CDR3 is CASHGSSINTEAFF. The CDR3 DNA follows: TGTGCCAGCCACGGGTCTTCAATCAACACTGAAGCTTTCTTT.